Below are 3 T cell receptor beta chains sequenced from a single sample in a study of PD-1 blockade in classical Hodgkin lymphoma. Time point specified: cycle 4 day 1 (C4D1), after 6 weeks of nivolumab. The patients all showed relapse after autologous stem cell transplantation, while their brentuximab vedotin exposure varied. From thawed PBMCs, magnetic negative selection was used to isolate the CD8+ T cells. Some clones are missing from TCRdb's copy, which holds only in-frame ones; the method was immunoSEQ multiplex PCR. The sample lists about 4,000 clones; around three quarters were seen once. The sequences come from CD8+ T cells from blood, collected before the fourth cycle of nivolumab. All receptors derive from a human donor with classical Hodgkin lymphoma.

The V gene is TRBV2, the J gene TRBJ2-7; 10 nucleotides align to TRBD1. Germline V gives CDR1 SNHLY, CDR2 FYNNEI. This CDR3 comprises 14 residues. The V and J ends lost 1 base and 6 bases, in that order; junction bases with no gene match: 3. DNA for the CDR3: TGTGCCAGCAGTGAAGGACAGGGGGCGGGCGAGCAGTACGTC. This translates into CASSEGQGAGEQYV.

About this clone: Sequence at one end of the junction differs from germline and may be a read error. The chain couples TRBV7-7 to TRBJ2-7; TRBD1 agrees at 8 bases. This CDR3 has 14 amino acids. Germline-derived CDR1 and CDR2 are SSHAT and FNYEAQ (reference sequence). CDR3 nucleotides: TGTGCTAGCAGCTCCGGACAGGGTGACTACGAGCAGTACTTC. Its protein product is CASSSGQGDYEQYF.

V is TRBV4-1 and J is TRBJ2-4, with 14 bases fitting TRBD2. Germline V CDR1 and CDR2: MGHRA, YSYEKL. The junction had 2 bases not matched to a gene; V was cut back by 1 base and J by 6 bases. The CDR3 runs to 16 residues. CDR3 loop: CASSQGLAGGGNIQYF. The CDR3 DNA reads as TGCGCCAGCAGCCAAGGACTAGCGGGAGGGGGAAACATTCAGTACTTC.